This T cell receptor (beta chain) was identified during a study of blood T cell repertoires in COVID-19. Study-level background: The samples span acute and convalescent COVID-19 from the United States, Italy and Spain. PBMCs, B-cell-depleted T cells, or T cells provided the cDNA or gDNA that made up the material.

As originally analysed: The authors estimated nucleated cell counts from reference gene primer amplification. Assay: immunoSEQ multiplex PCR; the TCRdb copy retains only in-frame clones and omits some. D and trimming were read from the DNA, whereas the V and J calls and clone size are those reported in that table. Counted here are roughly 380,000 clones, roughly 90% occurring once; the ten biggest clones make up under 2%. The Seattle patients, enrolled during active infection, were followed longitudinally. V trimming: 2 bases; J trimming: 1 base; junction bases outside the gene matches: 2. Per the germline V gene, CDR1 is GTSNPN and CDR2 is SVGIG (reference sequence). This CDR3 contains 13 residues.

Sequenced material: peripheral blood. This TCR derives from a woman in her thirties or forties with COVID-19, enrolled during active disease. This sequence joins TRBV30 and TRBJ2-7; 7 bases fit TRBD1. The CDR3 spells CAWSPGQSYEQYF. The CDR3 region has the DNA TGTGCCTGGAGTCCGGGACAGTCCTACGAGCAGTACTTC.